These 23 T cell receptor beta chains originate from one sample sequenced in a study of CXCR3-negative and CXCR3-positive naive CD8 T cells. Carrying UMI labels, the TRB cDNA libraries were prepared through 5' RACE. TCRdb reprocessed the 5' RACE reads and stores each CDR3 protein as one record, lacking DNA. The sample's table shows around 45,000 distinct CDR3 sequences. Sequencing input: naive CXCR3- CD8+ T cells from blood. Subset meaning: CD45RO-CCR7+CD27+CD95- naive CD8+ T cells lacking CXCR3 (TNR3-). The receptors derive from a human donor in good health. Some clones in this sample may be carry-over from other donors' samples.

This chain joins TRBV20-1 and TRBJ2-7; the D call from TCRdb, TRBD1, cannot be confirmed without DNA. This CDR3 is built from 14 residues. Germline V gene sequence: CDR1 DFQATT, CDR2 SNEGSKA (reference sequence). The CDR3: CSAPGGREPYEQYF.

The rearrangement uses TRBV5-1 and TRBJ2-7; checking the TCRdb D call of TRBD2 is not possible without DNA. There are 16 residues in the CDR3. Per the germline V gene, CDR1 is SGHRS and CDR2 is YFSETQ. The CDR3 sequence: CASSPGAGALSYEQYF.

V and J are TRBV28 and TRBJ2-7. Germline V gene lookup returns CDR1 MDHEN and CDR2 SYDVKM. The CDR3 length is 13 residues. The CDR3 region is CASSLFMLYEQYF.

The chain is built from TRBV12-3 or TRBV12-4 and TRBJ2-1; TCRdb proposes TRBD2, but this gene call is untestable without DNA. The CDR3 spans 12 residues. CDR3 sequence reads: CASSLVSHEQFF.

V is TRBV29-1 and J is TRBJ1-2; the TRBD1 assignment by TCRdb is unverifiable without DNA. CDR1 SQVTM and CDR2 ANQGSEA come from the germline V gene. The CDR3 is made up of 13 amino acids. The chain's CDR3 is CSVEWDRVYGYTF.

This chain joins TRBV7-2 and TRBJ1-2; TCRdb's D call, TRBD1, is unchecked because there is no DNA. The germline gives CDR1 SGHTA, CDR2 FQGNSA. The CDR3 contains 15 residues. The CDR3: CASSLAVWADYGYTF.

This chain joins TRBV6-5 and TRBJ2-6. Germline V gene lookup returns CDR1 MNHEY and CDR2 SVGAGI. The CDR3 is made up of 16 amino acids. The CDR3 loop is CASSETPISGANVLTF.

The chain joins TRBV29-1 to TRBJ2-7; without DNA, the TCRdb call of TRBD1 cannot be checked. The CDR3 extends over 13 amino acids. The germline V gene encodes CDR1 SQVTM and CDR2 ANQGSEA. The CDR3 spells CSVDPLGADEQYF.

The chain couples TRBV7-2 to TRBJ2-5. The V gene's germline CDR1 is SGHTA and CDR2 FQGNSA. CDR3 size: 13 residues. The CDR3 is CASSSFISETQYF.

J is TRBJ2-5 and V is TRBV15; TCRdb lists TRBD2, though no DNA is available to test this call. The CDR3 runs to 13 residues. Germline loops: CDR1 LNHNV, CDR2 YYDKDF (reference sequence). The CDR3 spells CAIPSTSKETQYF.

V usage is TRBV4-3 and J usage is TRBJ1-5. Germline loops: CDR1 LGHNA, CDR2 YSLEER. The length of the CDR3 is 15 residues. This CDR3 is CASSQDRQSNQPQHF.

This CDR3 is CASRTPVQGDHQPQHF. The chain carries TRBV6-2 or TRBV6-3 and TRBJ1-5; the D call from TCRdb, TRBD1, cannot be confirmed without DNA. This CDR3 is built from 16 residues. Germline V gene lookup returns CDR1 MNHEY and CDR2 SVGEGT.

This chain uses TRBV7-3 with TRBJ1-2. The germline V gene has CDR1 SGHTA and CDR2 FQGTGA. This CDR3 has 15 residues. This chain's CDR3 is CASSLKGIYNYGYTF.

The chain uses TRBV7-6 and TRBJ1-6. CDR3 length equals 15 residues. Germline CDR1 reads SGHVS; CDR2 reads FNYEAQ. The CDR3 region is CASSPMRAGLPPLHF.

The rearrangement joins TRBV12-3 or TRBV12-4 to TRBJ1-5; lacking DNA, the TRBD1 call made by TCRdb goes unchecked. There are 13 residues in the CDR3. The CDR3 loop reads CASSLGGGQPQHF.

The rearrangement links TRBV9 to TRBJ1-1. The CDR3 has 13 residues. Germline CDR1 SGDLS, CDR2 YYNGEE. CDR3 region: CASSVGRNTEAFF.

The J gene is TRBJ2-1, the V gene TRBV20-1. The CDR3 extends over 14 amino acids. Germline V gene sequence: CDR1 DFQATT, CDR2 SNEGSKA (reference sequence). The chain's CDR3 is CSARSREDVDEQFF.

This CDR3 reads CASSSSISGGNEQYF. The rearrangement joins TRBV5-1 to TRBJ2-7; no DNA is available, so the TRBD2 call from TCRdb remains unchecked. The CDR3 has 15 amino acids. The germline CDR1 and CDR2 sequences are SGHRS and YFSETQ. The full variable domain, completed using reference TRBV5-1 and TRBJ2-7, is KAGVTQTPRYLIKTRGQQVTLSCSPISGHRSVSWYQQTPGQGLQFLFEYFSETQRNKGNFPGRFSGRQFSNSRSEMNVSTLELGDSALYLCASSSSISGGNEQYFGPGTRLTVT.

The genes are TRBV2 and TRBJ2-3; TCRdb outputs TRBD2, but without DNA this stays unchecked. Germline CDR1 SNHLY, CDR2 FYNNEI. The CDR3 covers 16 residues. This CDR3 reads CASTFPVAGSTDTQYF.

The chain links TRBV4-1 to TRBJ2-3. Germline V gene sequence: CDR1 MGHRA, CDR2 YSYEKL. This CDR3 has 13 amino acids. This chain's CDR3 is CASSQEVVDTQYF.

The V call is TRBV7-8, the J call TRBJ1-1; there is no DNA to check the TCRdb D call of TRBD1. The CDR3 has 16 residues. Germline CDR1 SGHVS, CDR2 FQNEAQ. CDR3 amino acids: CASSWAPRGPNTEAFF.

The CDR3 protein is CASSLERTGLETQYF. J is TRBJ2-5 and V is TRBV11-2; TCRdb picks TRBD1, but there is no DNA to check that call. Germline V gene sequence: CDR1 SGHAT, CDR2 FQNNGV. CDR3 size: 15 residues.

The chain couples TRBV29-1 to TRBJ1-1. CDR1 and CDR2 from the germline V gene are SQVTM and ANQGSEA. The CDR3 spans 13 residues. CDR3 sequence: CSVGRQLNTEAFF.